What follows are 4 T cell receptor beta chains derived from one specimen sequenced in a study of identical twins. One entry per CDR3 protein results from TCRdb running MiXCR on the 5' RACE reads. The sample holds about 690,000 distinct CDR3 sequences, 21% seen once. The same data also contributed to another study, on T cells expressing NK-cell markers.

The sequenced material came from PBMCs. All receptors derive from a woman aged 18-35 years in good health.

The chain is built from TRBV5-1 and TRBJ2-5; the match to TRBD1 covers 8 bases. V trimming: 5 bases; J trimming: 1 base; junction bases outside the gene matches: 13. CDR1 is SGHRS, CDR2 YFSETQ, per germline. There are 17 residues in the CDR3. Here the CDR3 reads CASSFWGTGLIQETQYF. In DNA, the CDR3 is TGCGCCAGCAGTTTTTGGGGGACAGGCCTTATCCAAGAGACCCAGTACTTC.

At least ten counts were recorded for this clonotype. The rearrangement joins TRBV6-5 to TRBJ2-7; 9 nucleotides match TRBD1. The trim removed 3 bases at V and 3 bases at J, leaving 9 bases unmatched. CDR1 MNHEY and CDR2 SVGAGI come from the germline V gene. This CDR3 has 16 residues. The CDR3 region is CASSYSGTGNFYEQYF. As DNA, the CDR3 is TGTGCCAGCAGTTATTCCGGGACAGGGAATTTCTACGAGCAGTACTTC.

The CDR3 spells CSAREWSHNQPQHF. The CDR3 DNA follows: TGCAGTGCTAGAGAGTGGAGTCACAATCAGCCCCAGCATTTT. The chain links TRBV20-1 to TRBJ1-5; D uncertain. The V end was cut by 0 bases, the J end by 3 bases, with 9 bases between. Germline values: CDR1 DFQATT, CDR2 SNEGSKA (reference sequence). There are 14 residues in the CDR3.

The V gene is TRBV2, the J gene TRBJ1-5; D is ambiguous. Germline V gives CDR1 SNHLY, CDR2 FYNNEI. The CDR3 has 14 amino acids. V lost 3 bases to trimming and J lost 5 bases, with 11 bases between them. CDR3 sequence reads: CASSEGFRDQPQHF. The CDR3 nucleotides read TGTGCCAGCAGTGAGGGGTTTAGGGATCAGCCCCAGCATTTT. Full variable domain (rest looked up from reference TRBV2 and TRBJ1-5): EPEVTQTPSHQVTQMGQEVILRCVPISNHLYFYWYRQILGQKVEFLVSFYNNEISEKSEIFDDQFSVERPDGSNFTLKIRSTKLEDSAMYFCASSEGFRDQPQHFGDGTRLSIL.